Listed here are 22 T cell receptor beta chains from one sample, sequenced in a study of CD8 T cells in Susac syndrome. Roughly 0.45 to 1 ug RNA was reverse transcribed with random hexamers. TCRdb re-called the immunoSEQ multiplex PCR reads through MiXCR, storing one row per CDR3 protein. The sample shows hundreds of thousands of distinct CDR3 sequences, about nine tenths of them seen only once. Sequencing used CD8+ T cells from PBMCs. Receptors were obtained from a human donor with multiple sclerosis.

The CDR3 protein is CSVDRGRSAGELFF. In DNA form, the CDR3 reads TGCAGCGTTGACCGAGGCCGTTCCGCCGGGGAGCTGTTTTTT. V usage is TRBV29-1 and J usage is TRBJ2-2; D remains unclear. The V gene's germline CDR1 is SQVTM and CDR2 ANQGSEA. Between the trimmed V and J ends, which lost 3 bases and 6 bases, there was a span of 14 bases. The CDR3 runs to 14 residues.

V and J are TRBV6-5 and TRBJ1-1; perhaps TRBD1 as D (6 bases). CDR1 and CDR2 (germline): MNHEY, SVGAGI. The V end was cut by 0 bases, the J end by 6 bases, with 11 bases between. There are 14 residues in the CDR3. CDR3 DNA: TGTGCCAGCAGTTACTCCCCAGGGGCCGCTGAAGCTTTCTTT. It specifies CASSYSPGAAEAFF.

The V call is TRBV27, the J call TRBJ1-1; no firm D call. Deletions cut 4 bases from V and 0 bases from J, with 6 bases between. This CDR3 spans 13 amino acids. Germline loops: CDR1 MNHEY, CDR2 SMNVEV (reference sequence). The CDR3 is CASSSTLNTEAFF. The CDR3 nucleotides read TGTGCCAGCAGTTCCACGCTGAACACTGAAGCTTTCTTT.

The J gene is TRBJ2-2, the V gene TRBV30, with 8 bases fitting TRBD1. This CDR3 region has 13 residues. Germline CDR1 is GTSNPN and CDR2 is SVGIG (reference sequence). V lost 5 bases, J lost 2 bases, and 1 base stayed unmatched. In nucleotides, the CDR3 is TGTGCCTGGGCAGGGGGCAACACCGGGGAGCTGTTTTTT. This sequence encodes CAWAGGNTGELFF.

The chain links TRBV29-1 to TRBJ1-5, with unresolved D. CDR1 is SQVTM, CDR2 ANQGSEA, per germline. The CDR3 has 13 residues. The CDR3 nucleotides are TGCCGATGGGTAGAACCTGACAATCAGCCCCAGCATTTT. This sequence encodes CRWVEPDNQPQHF.

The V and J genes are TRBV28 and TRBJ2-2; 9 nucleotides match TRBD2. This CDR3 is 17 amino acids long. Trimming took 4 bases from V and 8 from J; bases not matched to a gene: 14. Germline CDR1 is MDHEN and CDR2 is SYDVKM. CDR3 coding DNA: TGTGCCAGCAGTTCCCGACTAGCGGAGCGCCTTGTTGGGGAGCTGTTTTTT. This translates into CASSSRLAERLVGELFF.

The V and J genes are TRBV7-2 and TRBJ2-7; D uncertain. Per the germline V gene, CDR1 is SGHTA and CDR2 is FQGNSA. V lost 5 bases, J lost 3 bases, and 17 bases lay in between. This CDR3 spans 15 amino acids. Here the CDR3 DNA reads TGTGCCAGCAGCCCCCGTCCGAGGATGGTCTACGAGCAGTACTTC. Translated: CASSPRPRMVYEQYF.

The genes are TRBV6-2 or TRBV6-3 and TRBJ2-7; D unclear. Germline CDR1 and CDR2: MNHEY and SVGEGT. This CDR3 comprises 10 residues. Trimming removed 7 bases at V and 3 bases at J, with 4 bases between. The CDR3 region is CASKGYEQYF. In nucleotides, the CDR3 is TGTGCCAGCAAGGGCTACGAGCAGTACTTC.

CDR3 sequence: CASSLPGLQETQYF. The CDR3 DNA is TGTGCCAGCAGTTTACCGGGACTCCAAGAGACCCAGTACTTC. The rearrangement links TRBV12-3 or TRBV12-4 to TRBJ2-5; maybe TRBD2 (6 bases). V was pared by 2 bases and J by 1 base, with 8 bases between. The CDR3 length is 14 residues.

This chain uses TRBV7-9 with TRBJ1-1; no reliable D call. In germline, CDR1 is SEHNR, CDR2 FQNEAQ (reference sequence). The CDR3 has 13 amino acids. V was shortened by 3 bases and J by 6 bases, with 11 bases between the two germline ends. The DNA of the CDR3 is TGTGCCAGCAGCTTGCCCCCCAATCCTGAAGCTTTCTTT. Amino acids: CASSLPPNPEAFF.

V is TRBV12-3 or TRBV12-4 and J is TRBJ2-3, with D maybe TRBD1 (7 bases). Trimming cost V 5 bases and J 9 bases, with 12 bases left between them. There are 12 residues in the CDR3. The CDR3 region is CASSPGGQTQYF. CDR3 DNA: TGTGCCAGCAGTCCAGGGGGGCAGACGCAGTATTTT.

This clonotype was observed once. The CDR3, as DNA: TGCAGTGCTAGTTTTCCCGGACAGGGCCTAGAGACCCAGTACTTC. Amino acid sequence: CSASFPGQGLETQYF. This chain joins TRBV20-1 and TRBJ2-5, with 8 bases aligning to TRBD1. From germline, CDR1 is DFQATT and CDR2 SNEGSKA (reference sequence). The CDR3 consists of 15 residues. Losses at the gene ends were 3 bases for V and 4 bases for J; bases not matched to a gene: 10.

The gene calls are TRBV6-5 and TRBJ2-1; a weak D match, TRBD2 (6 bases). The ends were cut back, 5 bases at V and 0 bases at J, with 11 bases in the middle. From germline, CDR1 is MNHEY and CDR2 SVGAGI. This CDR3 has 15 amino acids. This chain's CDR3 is CASSPSGFSYNEQFF. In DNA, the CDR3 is TGTGCCAGCAGTCCCAGCGGGTTCTCCTACAATGAGCAGTTCTTC.

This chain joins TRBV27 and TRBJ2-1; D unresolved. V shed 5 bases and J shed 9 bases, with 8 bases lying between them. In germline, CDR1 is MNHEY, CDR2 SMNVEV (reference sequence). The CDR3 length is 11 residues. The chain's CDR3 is CASSHSFEQFF. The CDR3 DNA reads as TGTGCCAGCAGTCACAGTTTTGAGCAGTTCTTC.

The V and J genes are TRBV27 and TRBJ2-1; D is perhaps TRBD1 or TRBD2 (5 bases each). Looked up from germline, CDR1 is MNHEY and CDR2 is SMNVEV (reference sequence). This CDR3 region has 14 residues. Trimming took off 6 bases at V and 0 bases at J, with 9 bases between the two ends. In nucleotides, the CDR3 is TGTGCCAGCAGGGCAGGGAGCTCCTACAATGAGCAGTTCTTC. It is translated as CASRAGSSYNEQFF.

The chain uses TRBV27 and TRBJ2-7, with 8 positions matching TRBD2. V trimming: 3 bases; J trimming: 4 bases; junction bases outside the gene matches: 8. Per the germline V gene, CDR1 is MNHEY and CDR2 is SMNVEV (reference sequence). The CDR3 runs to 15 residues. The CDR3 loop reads CASSLGGLVPYEQYF. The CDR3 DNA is TGTGCCAGCAGTTTGGGGGGACTAGTCCCTTACGAGCAGTACTTC.

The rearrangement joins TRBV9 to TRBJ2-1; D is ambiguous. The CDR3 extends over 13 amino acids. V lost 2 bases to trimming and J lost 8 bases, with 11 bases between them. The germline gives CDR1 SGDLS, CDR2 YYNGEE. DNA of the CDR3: TGTGCCAGCAGCGTGGTGACTGGCGATGAGCAGTTCTTC. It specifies CASSVVTGDEQFF.

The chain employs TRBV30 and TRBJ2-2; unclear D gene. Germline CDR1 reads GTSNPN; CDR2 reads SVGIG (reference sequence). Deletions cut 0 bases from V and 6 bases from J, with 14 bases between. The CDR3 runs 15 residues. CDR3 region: CAWSVGQVGPGELFF. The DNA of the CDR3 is TGTGCCTGGAGTGTTGGGCAGGTCGGTCCCGGGGAGCTGTTTTTT.

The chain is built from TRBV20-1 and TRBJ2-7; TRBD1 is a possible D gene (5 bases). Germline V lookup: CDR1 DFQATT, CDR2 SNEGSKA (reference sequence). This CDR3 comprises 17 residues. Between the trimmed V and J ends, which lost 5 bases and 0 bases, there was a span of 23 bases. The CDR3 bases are TGCAGTGCTCTACAGAGTCGGGTGGGCAGGGACTCCTACGAGCAGTACTTC. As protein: CSALQSRVGRDSYEQYF.

The CDR3 coding sequence is TGTGCCAGCAGTTTGGGCGAGTGGAGCTCCTACGAGCAGTACTTC. It codes for CASSLGEWSSYEQYF. The chain joins TRBV12-3 or TRBV12-4 to TRBJ2-7; D is uncertain. This CDR3 contains 15 residues. Trimming removed 3 bases at V and 0 bases at J, with 12 bases between.

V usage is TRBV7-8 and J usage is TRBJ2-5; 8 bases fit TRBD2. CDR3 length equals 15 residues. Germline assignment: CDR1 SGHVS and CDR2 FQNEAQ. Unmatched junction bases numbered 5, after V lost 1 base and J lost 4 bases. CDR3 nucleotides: TGTGCCAGCAGCTTAGTCGGCGGGGGGAGAGAGACCCAGTACTTC. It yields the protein CASSLVGGGRETQYF. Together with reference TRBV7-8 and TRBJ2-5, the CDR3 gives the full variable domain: GAGVSQSPRYKVAKRGQDVALRCDPISGHVSLFWYQQALGQGPEFLTYFQNEAQLDKSGLPSDRFFAERPEGSVSTLKIQRTQQEDSAVYLCASSLVGGGRETQYFGPGTRLLVL.

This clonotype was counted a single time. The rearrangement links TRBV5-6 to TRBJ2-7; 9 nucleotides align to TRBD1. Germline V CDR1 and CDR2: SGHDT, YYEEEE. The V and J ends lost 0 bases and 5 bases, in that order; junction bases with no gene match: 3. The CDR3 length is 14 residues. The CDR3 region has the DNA TGTGCCAGCAGCTTGGGGACAGGGGCCAACGAGCAGTACTTC. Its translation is CASSLGTGANEQYF.